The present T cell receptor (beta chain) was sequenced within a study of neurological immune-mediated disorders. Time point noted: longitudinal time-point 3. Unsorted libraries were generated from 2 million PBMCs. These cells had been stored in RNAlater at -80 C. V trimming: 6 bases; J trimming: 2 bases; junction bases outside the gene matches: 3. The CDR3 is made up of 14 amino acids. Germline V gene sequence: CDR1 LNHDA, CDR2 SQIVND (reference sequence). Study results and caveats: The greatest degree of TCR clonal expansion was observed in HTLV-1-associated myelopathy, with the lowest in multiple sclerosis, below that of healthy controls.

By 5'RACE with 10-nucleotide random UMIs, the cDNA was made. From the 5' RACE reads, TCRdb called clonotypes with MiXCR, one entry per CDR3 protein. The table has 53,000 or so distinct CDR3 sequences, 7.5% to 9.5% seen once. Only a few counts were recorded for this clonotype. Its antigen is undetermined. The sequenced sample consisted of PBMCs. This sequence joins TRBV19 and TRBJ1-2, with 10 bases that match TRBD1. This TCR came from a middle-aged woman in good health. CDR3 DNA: TGTGCCAGTAGGGGGACAGGGGTCAACTATGGCTACACCTTC. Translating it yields CASRGTGVNYGYTF.